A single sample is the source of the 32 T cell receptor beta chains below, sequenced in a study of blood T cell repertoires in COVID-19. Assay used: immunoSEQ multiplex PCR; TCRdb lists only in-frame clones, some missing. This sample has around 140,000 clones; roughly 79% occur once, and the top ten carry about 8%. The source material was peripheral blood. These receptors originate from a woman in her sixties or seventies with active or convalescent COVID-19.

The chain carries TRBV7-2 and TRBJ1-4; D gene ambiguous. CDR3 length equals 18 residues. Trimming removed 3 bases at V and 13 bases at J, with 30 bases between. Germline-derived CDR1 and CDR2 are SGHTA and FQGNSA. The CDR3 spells CASSFVPISAGNWHGLFF. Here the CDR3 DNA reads TGTGCCAGCAGCTTTGTCCCCATTTCCGCGGGTAACTGGCATGGACTGTTTTTT.

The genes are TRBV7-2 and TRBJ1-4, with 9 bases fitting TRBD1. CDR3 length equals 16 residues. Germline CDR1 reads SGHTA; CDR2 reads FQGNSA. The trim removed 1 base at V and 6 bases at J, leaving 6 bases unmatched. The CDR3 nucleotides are TGTGCCAGCAGCTTAGGAGGCGGGACAGGGTATGAAAAACTGTTTTTT. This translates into CASSLGGGTGYEKLFF.

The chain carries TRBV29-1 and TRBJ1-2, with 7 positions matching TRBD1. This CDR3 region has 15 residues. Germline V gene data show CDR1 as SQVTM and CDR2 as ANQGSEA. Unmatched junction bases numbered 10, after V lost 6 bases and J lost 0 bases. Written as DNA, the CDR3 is TGCAGCGTCGCTACCGATACAGGGGCTAACTATGGCTACACCTTC. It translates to CSVATDTGANYGYTF. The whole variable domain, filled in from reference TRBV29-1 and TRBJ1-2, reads SAVISQKPSRDICQRGTSLTIQCQVDSQVTMMFWYRQQPGQSLTLIATANQGSEATYESGFVIDKFPISRPNLTFSTLTVSNMSPEDSSIYLCSVATDTGANYGYTFGSGTRLTVV.

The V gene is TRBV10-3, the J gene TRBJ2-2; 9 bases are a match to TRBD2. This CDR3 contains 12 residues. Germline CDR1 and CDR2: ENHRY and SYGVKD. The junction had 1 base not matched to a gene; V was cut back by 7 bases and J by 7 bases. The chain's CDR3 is CAINSGGGELFF. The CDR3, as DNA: TGTGCCATCAATAGCGGGGGCGGGGAGCTGTTTTTT.

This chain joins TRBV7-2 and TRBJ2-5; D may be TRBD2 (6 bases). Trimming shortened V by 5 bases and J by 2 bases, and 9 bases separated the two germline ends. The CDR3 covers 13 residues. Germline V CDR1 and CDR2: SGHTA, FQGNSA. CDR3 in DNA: TGTGCCAGCAGCGGGGACTGGCAAGAGACCCAGTACTTC. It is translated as CASSGDWQETQYF. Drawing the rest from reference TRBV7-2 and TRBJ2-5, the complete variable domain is GAGVSQSPSNKVTEKGKDVELRCDPISGHTALYWYRQSLGQGLEFLIYFQGNSAPDKSGLPSDRFSAERTGGSVSTLTIQRTQQEDSAVYLCASSGDWQETQYFGPGTRLLVL.

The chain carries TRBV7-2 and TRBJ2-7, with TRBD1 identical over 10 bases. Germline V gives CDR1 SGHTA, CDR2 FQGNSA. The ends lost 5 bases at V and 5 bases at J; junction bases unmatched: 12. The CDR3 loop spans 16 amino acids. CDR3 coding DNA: TGTGCCAGCAGCGCCTCGACCGGGACAGGGGTTCACGAGCAGTACTTC. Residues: CASSASTGTGVHEQYF.

In DNA, the CDR3 is TGTGCCAGCAGCCCAACCGCTCGGCGGAGAGGCTACACCTTC. Its translation is CASSPTARRRGYTF. The chain has TRBV11-3 and TRBJ1-2, with D unclear. The CDR3 has 14 amino acids. Germline V lookup: CDR1 SGHNT, CDR2 YENEEA. Trimming took off 5 bases at V and 8 bases at J, with 18 bases between the two ends.

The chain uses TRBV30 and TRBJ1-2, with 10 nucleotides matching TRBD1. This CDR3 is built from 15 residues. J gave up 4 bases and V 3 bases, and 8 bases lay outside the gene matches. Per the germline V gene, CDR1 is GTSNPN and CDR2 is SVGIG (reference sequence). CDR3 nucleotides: TGTGCCTGGAGCAATAGAGGACAGGGGGGCTATGGCTACACCTTC. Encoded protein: CAWSNRGQGGYGYTF.

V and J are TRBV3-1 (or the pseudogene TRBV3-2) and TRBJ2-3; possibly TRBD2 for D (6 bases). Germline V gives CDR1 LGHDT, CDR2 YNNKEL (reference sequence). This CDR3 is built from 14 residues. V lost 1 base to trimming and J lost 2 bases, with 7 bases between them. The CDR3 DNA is TGTGCCAGCAGCCAAGGGGACTTCACAGATACGCAGTATTTT. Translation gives CASSQGDFTDTQYF.

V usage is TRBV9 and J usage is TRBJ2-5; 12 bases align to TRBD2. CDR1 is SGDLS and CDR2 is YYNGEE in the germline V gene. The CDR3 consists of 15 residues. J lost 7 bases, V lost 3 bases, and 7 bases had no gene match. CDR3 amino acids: CASSARLAGDRTQYF. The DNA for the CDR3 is TGTGCCAGCAGCGCTCGACTAGCGGGGGATAGGACCCAGTACTTC.

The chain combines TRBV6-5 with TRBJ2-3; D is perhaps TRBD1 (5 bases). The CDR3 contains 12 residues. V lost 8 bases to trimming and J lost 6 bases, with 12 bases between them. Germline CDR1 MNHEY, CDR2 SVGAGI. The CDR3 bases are TGTGCCAGCGCTGGGGCGGCTGATACGCAGTATTTT. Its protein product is CASAGAADTQYF.

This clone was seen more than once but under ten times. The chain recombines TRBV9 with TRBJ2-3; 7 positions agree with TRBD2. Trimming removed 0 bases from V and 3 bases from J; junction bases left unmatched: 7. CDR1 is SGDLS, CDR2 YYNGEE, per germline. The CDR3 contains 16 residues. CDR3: CASSVAATSVTDTQYF. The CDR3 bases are TGTGCCAGCAGCGTAGCGGCCACTAGCGTGACAGATACGCAGTATTTT. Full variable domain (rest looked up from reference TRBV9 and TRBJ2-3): DSGVTQTPKHLITATGQRVTLRCSPRSGDLSVYWYQQSLDQGLQFLIQYYNGEERAKGNILERFSAQQFPDLHSELNLSSLELGDSALYFCASSVAATSVTDTQYFGPGTRLTVL.

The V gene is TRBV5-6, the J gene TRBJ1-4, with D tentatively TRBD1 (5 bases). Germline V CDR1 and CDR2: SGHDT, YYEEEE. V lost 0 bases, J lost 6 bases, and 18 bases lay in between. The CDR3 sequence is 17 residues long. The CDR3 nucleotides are TGTGCCAGCAGCTTGGTCCAGGGTCGGGGAGGGCATGAAAAACTGTTTTTT. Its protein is CASSLVQGRGGHEKLFF. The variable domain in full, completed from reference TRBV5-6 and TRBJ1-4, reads DAGVTQSPTHLIKTRGQQVTLRCSPKSGHDTVSWYQQALGQGPQFIFQYYEEEERQRGNFPDRFSGHQFPNYSSELNVNALLLGDSALYLCASSLVQGRGGHEKLFFGSGTQLSVL.

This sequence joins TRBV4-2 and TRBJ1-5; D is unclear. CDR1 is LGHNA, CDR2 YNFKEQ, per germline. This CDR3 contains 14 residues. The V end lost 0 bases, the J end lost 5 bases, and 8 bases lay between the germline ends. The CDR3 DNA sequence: TGTGCCAGCAGCCAAGATGCCGGTTATCAGCCCCAGCATTTT. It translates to CASSQDAGYQPQHF.

CDR3 in amino acids: CASSPPPRVGHSPNNEQFF. The CDR3 DNA reads as TGTGCCAGCTCACCACCGCCCAGGGTGGGGCACTCTCCAAACAATGAGCAGTTCTTC. The chain uses TRBV18 and TRBJ2-1, with D maybe TRBD1 (5 bases). With 0 bases removed from V and 5 bases from J, the gap between germline ends came to 23 bases. This CDR3 is built from 19 residues. Germline V gives CDR1 KGHSH, CDR2 LQKENI.

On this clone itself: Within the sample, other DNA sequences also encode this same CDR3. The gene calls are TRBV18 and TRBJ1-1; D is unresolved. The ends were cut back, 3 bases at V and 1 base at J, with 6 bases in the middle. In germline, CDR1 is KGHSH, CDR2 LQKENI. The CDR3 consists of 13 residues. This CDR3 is CASSPAGNTEAFF. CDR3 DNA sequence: TGTGCCAGCTCACCGGCGGGGAACACTGAAGCTTTCTTT.

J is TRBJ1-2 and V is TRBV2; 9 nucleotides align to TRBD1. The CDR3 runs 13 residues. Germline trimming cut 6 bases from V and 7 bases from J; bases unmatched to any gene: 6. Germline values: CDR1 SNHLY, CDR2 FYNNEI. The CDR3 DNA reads TGTGCCAGCAGGGGACAGGGTCTGGCTGGCTACACCTTC. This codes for CASRGQGLAGYTF.

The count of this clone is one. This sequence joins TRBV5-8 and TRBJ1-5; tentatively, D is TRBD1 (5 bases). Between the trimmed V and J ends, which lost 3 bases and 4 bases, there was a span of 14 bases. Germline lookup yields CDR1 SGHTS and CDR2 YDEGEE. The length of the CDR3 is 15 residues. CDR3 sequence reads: CASSSWTGGNQPQHF. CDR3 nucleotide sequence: TGTGCCAGCAGCTCATGGACGGGGGGAAATCAGCCCCAGCATTTT.

CDR3 in DNA: TGCGCCAGCCGGCAGGATACTGGAAACACCATATATTTT. This translates into CASRQDTGNTIYF. The chain couples TRBV5-1 to TRBJ1-3; D is unclear. Per germline, CDR1 SGHRS and CDR2 YFSETQ. V was shortened by 7 bases and J by 2 bases, with 10 bases between the two germline ends. This CDR3 is 13 amino acids long. Complete variable domain (other parts from reference TRBV5-1 and TRBJ1-3): KAGVTQTPRYLIKTRGQQVTLSCSPISGHRSVSWYQQTPGQGLQFLFEYFSETQRNKGNFPGRFSGRQFSNSRSEMNVSTLELGDSALYLCASRQDTGNTIYFGEGSWLTVV.

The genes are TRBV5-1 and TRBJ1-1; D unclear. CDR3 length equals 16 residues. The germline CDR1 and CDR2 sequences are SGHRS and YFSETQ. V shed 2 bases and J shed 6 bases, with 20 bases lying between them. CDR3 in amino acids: CASSLTNRVRGAEAFF. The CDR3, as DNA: TGCGCCAGCAGCTTAACTAACCGGGTCAGAGGAGCTGAAGCTTTCTTT.

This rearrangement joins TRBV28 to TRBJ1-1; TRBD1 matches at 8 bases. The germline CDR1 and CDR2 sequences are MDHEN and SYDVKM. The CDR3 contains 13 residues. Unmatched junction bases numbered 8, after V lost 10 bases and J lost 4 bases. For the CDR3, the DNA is TGTGCCATTCAGACAGGGGATGTCACTGAAGCTTTCTTT. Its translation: CAIQTGDVTEAFF.

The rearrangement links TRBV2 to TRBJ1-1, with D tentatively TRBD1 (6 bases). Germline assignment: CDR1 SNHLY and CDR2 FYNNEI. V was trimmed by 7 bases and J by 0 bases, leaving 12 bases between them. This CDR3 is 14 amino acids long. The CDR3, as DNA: TGTGCCAGCAACCTATGGACAGTGAACACTGAAGCTTTCTTT. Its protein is CASNLWTVNTEAFF.

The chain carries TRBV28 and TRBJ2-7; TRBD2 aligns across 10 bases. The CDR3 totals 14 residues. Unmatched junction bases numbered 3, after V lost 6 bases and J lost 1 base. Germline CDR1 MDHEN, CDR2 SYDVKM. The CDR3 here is CASSRLAGSYEQYF. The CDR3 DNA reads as TGTGCCAGCAGCCGACTAGCGGGTTCCTACGAGCAGTACTTC.

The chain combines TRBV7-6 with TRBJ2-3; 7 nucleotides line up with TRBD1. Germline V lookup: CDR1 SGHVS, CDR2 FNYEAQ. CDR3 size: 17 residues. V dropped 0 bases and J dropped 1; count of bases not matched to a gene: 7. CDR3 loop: CASSLAQQGWGTDTQYF. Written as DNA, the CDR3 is TGTGCCAGCAGCTTAGCGCAACAGGGGTGGGGCACAGATACGCAGTATTTT.

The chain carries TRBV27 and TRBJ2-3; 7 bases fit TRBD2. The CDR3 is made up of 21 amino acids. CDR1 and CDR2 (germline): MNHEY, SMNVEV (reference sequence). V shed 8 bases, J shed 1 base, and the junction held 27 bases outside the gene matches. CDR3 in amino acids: CASRTRGGHNGDRGGTDTQYF. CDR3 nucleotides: TGTGCCAGCCGGACTAGAGGAGGGCACAATGGGGATCGGGGGGGCACAGATACGCAGTATTTT.

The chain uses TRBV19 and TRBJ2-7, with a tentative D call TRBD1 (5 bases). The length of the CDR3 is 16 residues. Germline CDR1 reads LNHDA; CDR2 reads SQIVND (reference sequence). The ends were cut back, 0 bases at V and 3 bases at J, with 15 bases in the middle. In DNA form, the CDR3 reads TGTGCCAGTAGTATAGAAGGCGCAGGAAGGGGCTACGAGCAGTACTTC. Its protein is CASSIEGAGRGYEQYF.

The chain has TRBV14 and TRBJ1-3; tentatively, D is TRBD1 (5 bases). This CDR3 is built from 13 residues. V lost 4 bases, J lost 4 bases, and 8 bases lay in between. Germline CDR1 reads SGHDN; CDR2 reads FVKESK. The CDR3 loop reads CASSRSGGNTIYF. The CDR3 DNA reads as TGTGCCAGCAGCCGTTCAGGGGGAAACACCATATATTTT.

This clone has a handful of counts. CDR3 sequence (DNA): TGTGCCAGCAGTTTCGGGTTGAGCTCCTACAATGAGCAGTTCTTC. Protein product: CASSFGLSSYNEQFF. The V gene is TRBV27, the J gene TRBJ2-1; unclear D gene. The CDR3 is 15 residues long. Trimming pared 3 bases from V and 0 bases from J, leaving 9 bases between. Germline loops: CDR1 MNHEY, CDR2 SMNVEV (reference sequence).

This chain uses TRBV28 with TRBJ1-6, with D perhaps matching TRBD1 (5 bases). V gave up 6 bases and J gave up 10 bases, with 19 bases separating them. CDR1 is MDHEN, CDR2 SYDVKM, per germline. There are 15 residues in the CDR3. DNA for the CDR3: TGTGCCAGCAGGTACAGGAGCCCCATTAGATCACCCCTCCACTTT. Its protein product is CASRYRSPIRSPLHF.

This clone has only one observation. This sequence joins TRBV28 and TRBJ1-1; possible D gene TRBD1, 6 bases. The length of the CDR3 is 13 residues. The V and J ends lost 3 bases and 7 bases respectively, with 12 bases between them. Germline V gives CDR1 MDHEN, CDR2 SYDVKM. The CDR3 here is CASSFRGGGEAFF. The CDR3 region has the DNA TGTGCCAGCAGTTTCCGGGGGGGCGGTGAAGCTTTCTTT.

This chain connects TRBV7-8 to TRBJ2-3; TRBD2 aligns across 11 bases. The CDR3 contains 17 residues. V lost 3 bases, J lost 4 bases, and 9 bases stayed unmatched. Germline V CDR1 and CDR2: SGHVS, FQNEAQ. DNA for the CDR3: TGTGCCAGCAGCTTTTACGGGACTAGCGGAGTCTCAGATACGCAGTATTTT. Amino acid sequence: CASSFYGTSGVSDTQYF.

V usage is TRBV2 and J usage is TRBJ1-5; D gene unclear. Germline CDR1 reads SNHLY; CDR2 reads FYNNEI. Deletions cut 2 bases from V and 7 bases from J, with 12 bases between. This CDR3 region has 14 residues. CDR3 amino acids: CASSEQPLGQPQHF. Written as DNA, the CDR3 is TGTGCCAGCAGTGAACAACCCCTAGGCCAGCCCCAGCATTTT. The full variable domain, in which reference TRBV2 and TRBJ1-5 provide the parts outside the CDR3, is EPEVTQTPSHQVTQMGQEVILRCVPISNHLYFYWYRQILGQKVEFLVSFYNNEISEKSEIFDDQFSVERPDGSNFTLKIRSTKLEDSAMYFCASSEQPLGQPQHFGDGTRLSIL.